This TCR beta chain was obtained from a study of T cells expressing NK-cell markers. Looked up from germline, CDR1 is SGHVS and CDR2 is FQNEAQ. This CDR3 contains 16 residues. TCRdb re-called the 5' RACE reads, yielding one record per CDR3 amino acid sequence without DNA. There are a few hundred thousand distinct CDR3 sequences in the sample, with over 1.1% held by the top ten. Sequenced sample: blood T cells: a sorted CD56 or NKG2C T cell subset, CD4+ or CD8+ T cells, or bulk PBMC T cells (not recorded which). The TCR was taken from a woman in her 50s in good health. The rearrangement links TRBV7-8 to TRBJ2-1; TCRdb's assignment of TRBD2 cannot be checked, as there is no DNA. The CDR3 is CASSTGAGGGINEQFF.